This TCR beta chain was profiled in a study of shared clonotypes between healthy human individuals. Findings and limits, study-wide: Non-shared clonotypes were found to have lower generation probabilities than the clonotypes that were shared by all four of the sorted-subset donors. In several donors, around 5% of naive CD4 clonotypes appeared in common. Compared with memory subsets, naive subsets generally had larger estimated richness.

Naive CD8 cells lacked CD45RO, underwent positive selection for CCR7 and left out terminally differentiated effector memory CD45RA+ cells. Over several immunoSEQ plates, each subset's genomic DNA was distributed in even portions. The method was immunoSEQ multiplex PCR; TCRdb's version includes in-frame clones alone and lacks a portion of them. The repertoire consists of some 740,000 clones, with more than 85% occurring once and the leading ten covering approximately 25%. The germline V and J ends were trimmed by 5 bases and 1 base, with 8 bases remaining between them. There are 13 residues in the CDR3. Germline loops: CDR1 MNHNY, CDR2 SVGAGI (reference sequence). Remarks on this clone: Its cognate antigen is unknown.

The sequence came from a man aged 30 to 39 in good health. V usage is TRBV6-6 and J usage is TRBJ1-2, with a possible D match to TRBD1 (6 bases). Sequencing input: naive CD8+ T cells sorted from blood. In DNA form, the CDR3 reads TGTGCCAGCAGTCAACAGGGTAACTATGGCTACACCTTC. Protein product: CASSQQGNYGYTF.